The T cell receptor beta chain under discussion was sequenced for a study of T cell changes during pregnancy in multiple sclerosis. CDR1 is SGHAT, CDR2 FQNNGV, per germline. Trimming took off 0 bases at V and 16 bases at J, with 22 bases between the two ends. This CDR3 is built from 15 residues. Only in-frame clones appear in the TCRdb table, and some are missing; sequencing was by immunoSEQ multiplex PCR. The table includes around 57,000 clones, about nine tenths detected once. The material was peripheral blood, obtained after pregnancy. This TCR derives from a female donor in good health, enrolled as a control in a pregnancy study. The chain recombines TRBV11-2 with TRBJ2-1, with D possibly being TRBD1 (5 bases). The CDR3 DNA follows: TGTGCCAGCAGCTTAGATCCACAGGAACTGTCGTCTGGATTCTTC. Its protein product is CASSLDPQELSSGFF.